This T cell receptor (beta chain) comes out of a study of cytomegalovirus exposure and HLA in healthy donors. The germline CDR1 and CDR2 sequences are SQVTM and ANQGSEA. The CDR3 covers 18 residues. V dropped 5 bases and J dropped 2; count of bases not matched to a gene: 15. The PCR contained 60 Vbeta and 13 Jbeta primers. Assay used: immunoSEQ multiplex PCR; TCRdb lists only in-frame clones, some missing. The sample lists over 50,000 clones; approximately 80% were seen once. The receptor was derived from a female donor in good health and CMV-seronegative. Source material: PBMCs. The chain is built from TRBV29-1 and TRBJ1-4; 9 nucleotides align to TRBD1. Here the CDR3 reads CSVWIPGQGKLTNEKLFF. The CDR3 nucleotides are TGCAGCGTTTGGATCCCGGGACAGGGAAAATTGACTAATGAAAAACTGTTTTTT.